Shown below are 20 T cell receptor beta chains from a single sample sequenced in a study of blood T cell repertoires in COVID-19. Only in-frame clones appear in the TCRdb table, and some are missing; sequencing was by immunoSEQ multiplex PCR. The sample has approximately 500,000 clones, around 89% seen once. What was sequenced was PBMCs or T cells enriched from blood (not recorded which). Receptors were obtained from a woman in her forties who had recovered from COVID-19.

The V gene is TRBV27, the J gene TRBJ2-2, with D possibly TRBD2 on 5 matching bases. V was cut by 4 bases and J by 8 bases, with 8 bases left in between. The germline gives CDR1 MNHEY, CDR2 SMNVEV (reference sequence). This CDR3 is 12 amino acids long. DNA of the CDR3: TGTGCCAGCAGTTCCCGCGGGGGGGAGCTGTTTTTT. Translation gives CASSSRGGELFF.

The chain joins TRBV9 to TRBJ2-7; a possible D gene is TRBD2 (8 bases). The CDR3 length is 15 residues. V was trimmed by 3 bases and J by 0 bases, leaving 13 bases between them. Germline CDR1 and CDR2: SGDLS and YYNGEE. The CDR3 here is CASSAGGTASYEQYF. CDR3 sequence (DNA): TGTGCCAGCAGCGCGGGGGGGACAGCCTCCTACGAGCAGTACTTC.

The rearrangement uses TRBV7-9 and TRBJ2-5, with D hard to call. From germline, CDR1 is SEHNR and CDR2 FQNEAQ (reference sequence). The CDR3 totals 15 residues. The ends were cut back, 1 base at V and 1 base at J, with 10 bases in the middle. The CDR3 region is CASSLGRGIQETQYF. The CDR3 DNA reads TGTGCCAGCAGCTTAGGGCGAGGCATCCAAGAGACCCAGTACTTC.

CDR3 DNA: TGTGCCAGCAGCTTAGCCCAAAGACAAGCCACTGAAGCTTTCTTT. Its protein is CASSLAQRQATEAFF. The V and J genes are TRBV11-3 and TRBJ1-1, with unresolved D. V was clipped by 1 base and J by 4 bases, with 13 bases between them. From germline, CDR1 is SGHNT and CDR2 YENEEA. The CDR3 spans 15 residues.

The V call is TRBV6-4, the J call TRBJ1-1; D gene ambiguous. Germline CDR1 MRHNA, CDR2 SNTAGT. The CDR3 is made up of 13 amino acids. V was clipped by 4 bases and J by 3 bases, with 9 bases between them. CDR3 loop: CASSVAEDTEAFF. In DNA form, the CDR3 reads TGTGCCAGCAGTGTCGCGGAGGACACTGAAGCTTTCTTT.

V usage is TRBV18 and J usage is TRBJ1-3; TRBD1 aligns across 8 bases. Germline trimming cut 3 bases from V and 0 bases from J; bases unmatched to any gene: 7. The V gene's germline CDR1 is KGHSH and CDR2 LQKENI. This CDR3 is built from 17 residues. The CDR3 spells CASSPPGQGPSGNTIYF. CDR3 DNA: TGTGCCAGCTCACCTCCCGGACAGGGACCCTCTGGAAACACCATATATTTT.

The chain has TRBV27 and TRBJ2-3, with D maybe TRBD2 (5 bases). V was shortened by 7 bases and J by 6 bases, with 17 bases between the two germline ends. Germline lookup yields CDR1 MNHEY and CDR2 SMNVEV (reference sequence). This CDR3 spans 14 amino acids. The CDR3 is CASTPSSGMDTQYF. The DNA of the CDR3 is TGTGCCAGCACCCCTAGCTCGGGCATGGATACGCAGTATTTT.

V and J are TRBV4-3 and TRBJ1-2, with 8 nucleotides matching TRBD1. Germline assignment: CDR1 LGHNA and CDR2 YSLEER. There are 15 residues in the CDR3. Unmatched junction bases numbered 1, after V lost 0 bases and J lost 1 base. CDR3 nucleotide sequence: TGCGCCAGCAGCCAAGATGGACAGGGTAACTATGGCTACACCTTC. Translation gives CASSQDGQGNYGYTF.

The chain uses TRBV3-1 (or the pseudogene TRBV3-2) and TRBJ2-7; 9 nucleotides agree with TRBD2. The CDR3 has 17 amino acids. Germline CDR1 reads LGHDT; CDR2 reads YNNKEL (reference sequence). Trimming took 1 base from V and 0 from J; bases not matched to a gene: 7. CDR3 amino acids: CASSQALAGRRSYEQYF. The CDR3, as DNA: TGTGCCAGCAGCCAAGCTCTAGCGGGAAGACGCTCCTACGAGCAGTACTTC.

The chain recombines TRBV6-5 with TRBJ2-7; 9 bases align to TRBD1. The CDR3 has 14 amino acids. The V gene end was trimmed by 6 bases and the J gene end by 2 bases; junction bases not matched to a gene: 5. Germline CDR1 reads MNHEY; CDR2 reads SVGAGI. DNA of the CDR3: TGTGCCAGCAGCCCGACAGGGGGGACCTACGAGCAGTACTTC. It specifies CASSPTGGTYEQYF.

The rearrangement joins TRBV24-1 to TRBJ2-1; 12 bases are shared with TRBD2. V trimming: 7 bases; J trimming: 0 bases; junction bases outside the gene matches: 15. Germline CDR1 is KGHDR and CDR2 is SFDVKD. The CDR3 runs 20 residues. The CDR3 region has the DNA TGTGCCACCAGCCCCCGGCCGGGACTAGCGGGCCTGAGCTCCTACAATGAGCAGTTCTTC. Translation gives CATSPRPGLAGLSSYNEQFF.

The chain employs TRBV5-1 and TRBJ1-2; 7 positions match TRBD1. V lost 2 bases to trimming and J lost 8 bases; unmatched junction nucleotides: 9. Germline V gene data show CDR1 as SGHRS and CDR2 as YFSETQ. The CDR3 spans 14 residues. The CDR3 loop reads CASSLTQGFGGYTF. Here the CDR3 DNA reads TGCGCCAGCAGCTTAACACAGGGGTTTGGGGGCTACACCTTC.

The chain couples TRBV4-3 to TRBJ1-1; 8 nucleotides line up with TRBD1. CDR1 LGHNA and CDR2 YSLEER come from the germline V gene. The CDR3 runs to 15 residues. With V trimmed by 2 bases and J by 0 bases, 2 bases remained unmatched. The CDR3 protein is CASSQNRGMNTEAFF. CDR3 nucleotides: TGCGCCAGCAGCCAAAACAGGGGGATGAACACTGAAGCTTTCTTT.

V is TRBV12-3 or TRBV12-4 and J is TRBJ2-7; a weak D match, TRBD1 (5 bases). Trimming left V 5 bases short and J 2 bases short, with 10 bases between. CDR3 size: 13 residues. CDR3 sequence reads: CASSMTATYEQYF. DNA of the CDR3: TGTGCCAGCAGTATGACAGCAACCTACGAGCAGTACTTC.

The rearrangement links TRBV7-9 to TRBJ2-2, with a possible D match to TRBD1 (6 bases). This CDR3 has 16 residues. Trimming removed 4 bases from V and 4 bases from J, with 16 bases in between. Germline CDR1 and CDR2: SEHNR and FQNEAQ (reference sequence). The CDR3 DNA follows: TGTGCCAGCAGCTCCCCTGTGGTAGGGGGCACCGGGGAGCTGTTTTTT. Translated, it gives CASSSPVVGGTGELFF. The complete variable domain, with remaining parts taken from reference TRBV7-9 and TRBJ2-2, reads DTGVSQNPRHKITKRGQNVTFRCDPISEHNRLYWYRQTLGQGPEFLTYFQNEAQLEKSRLLSDRFSAERPKGSFSTLEIQRTEQGDSAMYLCASSSPVVGGTGELFFGEGSRLTVL.

This chain connects TRBV11-3 to TRBJ1-3; D uncertain. Deletions cut 2 bases from V and 1 base from J, with 12 bases between. The CDR3 extends over 16 amino acids. The germline CDR1 and CDR2 sequences are SGHNT and YENEEA. The CDR3 DNA follows: TGTGCCAGCAGCTTAAAGAACAGACCATCTGGAAACACCATATATTTT. Its protein is CASSLKNRPSGNTIYF.

The chain links TRBV4-1 to TRBJ1-1; D remains unclear. Germline loops: CDR1 MGHRA, CDR2 YSYEKL. The CDR3 spans 14 residues. V was pared by 0 bases and J by 1 base, with 6 bases between. The CDR3 sequence: CASSQERGNTEAFF. The CDR3 DNA sequence: TGCGCCAGCAGCCAAGAGCGGGGGAACACTGAAGCTTTCTTT.

The chain has TRBV20-1 and TRBJ2-1, with 10 positions matching TRBD2. The CDR3 covers 15 residues. The V gene end was trimmed by 3 bases and the J gene end by 8 bases; junction bases not matched to a gene: 10. Looked up from germline, CDR1 is DFQATT and CDR2 is SNEGSKA (reference sequence). CDR3 sequence: CSASRLAGEIHEQFF. CDR3 coding DNA: TGCAGTGCTAGTCGCCTAGCGGGAGAAATCCATGAGCAGTTCTTC.

V is TRBV25-1 and J is TRBJ1-2; no firm D call. The CDR3 is 13 amino acids. Trimming removed 5 bases from V and 4 bases from J, with 11 bases in between. The V gene's germline CDR1 is MGHDK and CDR2 SYGVNS. The CDR3 nucleotides are TGTGCCAGCAGTACTCCAAAATTCTATGGCTACACCTTC. Protein sequence: CASSTPKFYGYTF.

The chain carries TRBV7-2 and TRBJ1-2, with D tentatively TRBD1 (5 bases). Between the trimmed V and J ends, which lost 1 base and 4 bases, there was a span of 10 bases. Germline CDR1 SGHTA, CDR2 FQGNSA. CDR3 length equals 14 residues. CDR3 sequence (DNA): TGTGCCAGCAGCTTAGTGGGGCAGGCCTATGGCTACACCTTC. This gives the protein CASSLVGQAYGYTF.